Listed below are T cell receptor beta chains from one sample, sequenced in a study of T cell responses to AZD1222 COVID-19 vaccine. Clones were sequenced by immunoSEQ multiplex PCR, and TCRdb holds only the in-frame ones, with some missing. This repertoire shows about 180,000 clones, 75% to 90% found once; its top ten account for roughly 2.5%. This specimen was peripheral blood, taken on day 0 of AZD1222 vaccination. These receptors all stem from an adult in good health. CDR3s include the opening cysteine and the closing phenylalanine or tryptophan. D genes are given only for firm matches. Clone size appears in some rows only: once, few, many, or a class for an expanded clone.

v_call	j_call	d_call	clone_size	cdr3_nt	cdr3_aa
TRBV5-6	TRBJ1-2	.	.	TGTGCCAGCAGTGAAGTACAGGCGCTGCCTTATGGCTACACCTTC	CASSEVQALPYGYTF
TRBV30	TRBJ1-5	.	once	TGTGCCTGGAGTGTTCCGACAGGTTCCGATCAGCCCCAGCATTTT	CAWSVPTGSDQPQHF
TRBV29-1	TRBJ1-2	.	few	TGCAGCGTCGCCTTTGGGATCTATGGCTACACCTTC	CSVAFGIYGYTF
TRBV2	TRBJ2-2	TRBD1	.	TGTGCCAGCATCCCCTGGGGGACAGGACTGAACACCGGGGAGCTGTTTTTT	CASIPWGTGLNTGELFF
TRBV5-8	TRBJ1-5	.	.	TGTGCCAGCAGCTTGAATAAGGGTACTAGCAATCAGCCCCAGCATTTT	CASSLNKGTSNQPQHF
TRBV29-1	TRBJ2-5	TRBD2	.	TGCAGCGTTCAGCGGGAGAGAGAGACCCAGTACTTC	CSVQRERETQYF
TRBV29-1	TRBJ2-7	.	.	TGCAGCGTTGAAGTTGGGGGGGCATACTACGAGCAGTACTTC	CSVEVGGAYYEQYF
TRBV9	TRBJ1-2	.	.	TGTGCCAGCAGCGTAACCCCAGCTGATTATGGCTACACCTTC	CASSVTPADYGYTF
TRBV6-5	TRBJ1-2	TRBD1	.	TGTGCCAGCAGACCGGACAGGGGCGGAAACTATGGCTACACCTTC	CASRPDRGGNYGYTF
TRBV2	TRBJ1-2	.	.	TGTGCCAGCACGAGGGCAACTAACTATGGCTACACCTTC	CASTRATNYGYTF
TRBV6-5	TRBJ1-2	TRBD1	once	TGTGCCAGCGGACAGGGCAGCTACACCTTC	CASGQGSYTF
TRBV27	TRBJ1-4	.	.	TGTGCCAGCAGTATTGGGGGGGGGACTCCTAATGAAAGACTGTTTTTT	CASSIGGGTPNERLFF
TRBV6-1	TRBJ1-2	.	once	TGTGCCAGCAGTGAAGGGCCGCGCTCCTCCTATGGCTACACCTTC	CASSEGPRSSYGYTF
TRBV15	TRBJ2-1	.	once	TGTGCCACCAGCCCGATCGGGGGTTCCAGCTCCTACAATGAGCAGTTCTTC	CATSPIGGSSSYNEQFF
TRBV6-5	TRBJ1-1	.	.	TGTGCCAGCAGTCCGCCGAGGGGGGAGACTGAAGCTTTCTTT	CASSPPRGETEAFF
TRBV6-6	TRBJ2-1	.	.	TGTGCCAGCAGTCGGGCAGAATACAATGAGCAGTTCTTC	CASSRAEYNEQFF
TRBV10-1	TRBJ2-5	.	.	TGCGCCAGCAGGTCGGGCAGGGCCGAGACCCAGTACTTC	CASRSGRAETQYF
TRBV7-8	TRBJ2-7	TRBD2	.	TGTGCCAGCAGCCCCTCTAGCGGGGTAGCCTACGAGCAGTACTTC	CASSPSSGVAYEQYF
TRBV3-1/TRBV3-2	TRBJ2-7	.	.	TGTGCCAGCAGCCAAGTGTCAGCGGACGGCTCCTACGAGCAGTACTTC	CASSQVSADGSYEQYF
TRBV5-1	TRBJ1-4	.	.	TGCGCCAGCAGCTTGTCCAGGCTTAATGAAAAACTGTTTTTT	CASSLSRLNEKLFF
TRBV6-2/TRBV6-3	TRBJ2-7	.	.	TGTGCCAGCAGTTACAATAGCCGCTACGAGCAGTACTTC	CASSYNSRYEQYF